The 10 T cell receptor beta chains below were found in one sample sequenced in a study of blood T cell repertoires in COVID-19. Libraries were prepared by immunoSEQ multiplex PCR; TCRdb keeps only in-frame clonotypes and omits some of them. Of fewer than 350,000 clones listed, about 90% are singletons. Sequenced: peripheral blood. Every receptor here comes from a woman aged 45 to 65 who had recovered from COVID-19.

The chain links TRBV7-2 to TRBJ2-5; D not certain. Germline values: CDR1 SGHTA, CDR2 FQGNSA. This CDR3 spans 13 amino acids. V was trimmed by 10 bases and J by 2 bases, leaving 14 bases between them. The CDR3 DNA sequence: TGTGCCACCTCCTGGGCAGTTCAAGAGACCCAGTACTTC. Amino acid sequence: CATSWAVQETQYF.

This sequence joins TRBV7-2 and TRBJ1-4, with a weak D call TRBD1 (6 bases). The CDR3 has 15 residues. Trimming shortened V by 1 base and J by 3 bases, and 9 bases separated the two germline ends. CDR1 and CDR2 (germline): SGHTA, FQGNSA. The CDR3 spells CASSLVGGANEKLFF. CDR3 coding DNA: TGTGCCAGCAGCTTAGTAGGGGGAGCTAATGAAAAACTGTTTTTT.

This clone was picked up one time. This sequence joins TRBV24-1 and TRBJ2-2; TRBD1 matches at 7 bases. Unmatched junction bases numbered 15, after V lost 4 bases and J lost 5 bases. Germline CDR1 and CDR2: KGHDR and SFDVKD. The CDR3 is made up of 18 amino acids. Here the CDR3 reads CATSDTGTVGRGTGELFF. In DNA form, the CDR3 reads TGTGCCACCAGTGACACCGGGACAGTCGGCCGTGGGACCGGGGAGCTGTTTTTT.

V usage is TRBV4-3 and J usage is TRBJ2-3; D is unclear. The CDR3 consists of 13 residues. With 3 bases removed from V and 14 bases from J, the gap between germline ends came to 18 bases. The germline V gene encodes CDR1 LGHNA and CDR2 YSLEER. Written as DNA, the CDR3 is TGCGCCAGCAGCCACCGATCGGGTGACGGCCGGTATTTT. Protein: CASSHRSGDGRYF.

This sequence joins TRBV7-8 and TRBJ1-1, with D possibly being TRBD1 (5 bases). Trimming removed 5 bases at V and 0 bases at J, with 7 bases between. Germline assignment: CDR1 SGHVS and CDR2 FQNEAQ. This CDR3 spans 13 amino acids. In DNA, the CDR3 is TGTGCCAGCAGCCGACAGATGAACACTGAAGCTTTCTTT. It specifies CASSRQMNTEAFF.

The J gene is TRBJ2-5, the V gene TRBV27; D might be TRBD1 (5 bases). Germline CDR1 reads MNHEY; CDR2 reads SMNVEV (reference sequence). The CDR3 is 14 residues long. V was cut by 6 bases and J by 4 bases, with 15 bases left in between. CDR3 coding DNA: TGTGCCAGCAGAGATCCAGGGTCAACAGAGACCCAGTACTTC. This codes for CASRDPGSTETQYF.

The chain has TRBV7-2 and TRBJ2-6, with 8 bases lining up with TRBD1. The CDR3 totals 15 residues. Germline loops: CDR1 SGHTA, CDR2 FQGNSA. With 4 bases clipped from V and 4 bases from J, the junction kept 3 bases outside the gene matches. The CDR3 reads CASSSTGAGANVLTF. In DNA form, the CDR3 reads TGTGCCAGCAGCTCGACAGGGGCCGGGGCCAACGTCCTGACTTTC.

This rearrangement joins TRBV28 to TRBJ2-1, with 8 bases fitting TRBD2. The CDR3 has 17 residues. Looked up from germline, CDR1 is MDHEN and CDR2 is SYDVKM. Trimming cost V 3 bases and J 4 bases; bases outside gene matches: 11. The CDR3 DNA reads as TGTGCCAGCAGTTTTTTAGCGGGATTACCATATTACAATGAGCAGTTCTTC. It is translated as CASSFLAGLPYYNEQFF.

The rearrangement links TRBV29-1 to TRBJ1-2; perhaps TRBD1 as D (6 bases). Trimming left V 2 bases short and J 5 bases short, with 12 bases between. CDR3 length: 13 residues. Germline V gene lookup returns CDR1 SQVTM and CDR2 ANQGSEA. The CDR3 nucleotides are TGCAGCGTTGAACGGGGAGGGGGGTATGGCTACACCTTC. Encoded protein: CSVERGGGYGYTF.

The rearrangement joins TRBV30 to TRBJ2-7; unclear D gene. Germline V lookup: CDR1 GTSNPN, CDR2 SVGIG (reference sequence). Trimming removed 3 bases at V and 3 bases at J, with 6 bases between. This CDR3 comprises 11 residues. The CDR3 DNA reads as TGTGCCTGGAGACAGAGCTACGAGCAGTACTTC. This sequence encodes CAWRQSYEQYF. Full variable domain (rest looked up from reference TRBV30 and TRBJ2-7): SQTIHQWPATLVQPVGSPLSLECTVEGTSNPNLYWYRQAAGRGLQLLFYSVGIGQISSEVPQNLSASRPQDRQFILSSKKLLLSDSGFYLCAWRQSYEQYFGPGTRLTVT.